These T cell receptor beta chains were read from a single sample in a study of T cells in Graves' hyperthyroidism and ophthalmopathy. In TCRdb, the multiplex PCR reads were re-called with MiXCR into one record per CDR3 protein. The sample has roughly 96,000 distinct CDR3 sequences; approximately 56% are singletons. The sample comprised blood. All receptors come from a middle-aged woman with Graves' hyperthyroidism. Each CDR3 is given with its conserved first and last residue. The D gene is left open where the match is weak. Expanded clones get a size class; other rows say once, few or many, or leave the size out.

TGTGCCAGCAGCACCCCGGCTAGCGGGAGTTACGAGCAGTACTTC,CASSTPASGSYEQYF,many,TRBJ2-7,TRBD2,TRBV6-6
TGCAGCTTAAGAGGTCTTAGCTCTGGGGCCAACGTCCTGACTTTC,CSLRGLSSGANVLTF,.,TRBJ2-6,.,TRBV29-1
TGCGCCAGCAGTCCCGGGGGGGTACAAGAGACCCAGTACTTC,CASSPGGVQETQYF,many,TRBJ2-5,TRBD2,TRBV5-1
TGTGCCAGCAGCCAAGTGGGCACGTACTACGAGCAGTACTTC,CASSQVGTYYEQYF,many,TRBJ2-7,.,TRBV14
TGTGCCAGCAGTGGCCGCGGGGGCTACGAGCAGTACTTC,CASSGRGGYEQYF,.,TRBJ2-7,TRBD2,TRBV7-2
TGCAGTGCTAGGACACCTTGGGGGGAGGGGTTCGAGCAGTACTTC,CSARTPWGEGFEQYF,.,TRBJ2-7,TRBD2,TRBV20-1
TGTGCCAGCAGCTTAAGTGGGGAATCACCCCTCCACTTT,CASSLSGESPLHF,.,TRBJ1-6,.,TRBV7-6
TGTGCCAGCAGCTGGGGACAGGGGAGGTACGAGCAGTACTTC,CASSWGQGRYEQYF,once,TRBJ2-7,TRBD1,TRBV7-9
TGTGCCAGCAGCCACACTAGCGGGAGGTTACCCCACGAGCAGTACTTC,CASSHTSGRLPHEQYF,few,TRBJ2-7,TRBD2,TRBV5-5
TGCAGTGCTAGAGAGGGGGCGAGGACAGATACGCAGTATTTT,CSAREGARTDTQYF,.,TRBJ2-3,.,TRBV20-1
TGTGCCAGCAGATTGGGGGCCAAGGTGGCTTTCTTT,CASRLGAKVAFF,.,TRBJ1-1,.,TRBV7-9
TGTGCCATCAAGTTGACCCAGTACTTC,CAIKLTQYF,.,TRBJ2-5,.,TRBV10-3
TGCAGTGCCAGACAGAGCCCCGGCTCTGGAAACACCATATATTTT,CSARQSPGSGNTIYF,.,TRBJ1-3,.,TRBV20-1
TGTGCCAGCAGCCGGAACAGCCAGAACACTGAAGCTTTCTTC,CASSRNSQNTEAFF,.,TRBJ1-1,.,TRBV5-5
TGCAGCGTGGGCCTGGGACAGGGGTCCTACGAGCAGTACTTC,CSVGLGQGSYEQYF,few,TRBJ2-7,TRBD1,TRBV29-1
TGCAGCGGGGGGGACTGGAACACTGAAGCTTTCTTT,CSGGDWNTEAFF,.,TRBJ1-1,.,TRBV29-1
TGTGCCAGCAGCCGGATGGGACTAGCGGGCCTGCACCTCACAGATACGCAGTATTTT,CASSRMGLAGLHLTDTQYF,.,TRBJ2-3,TRBD2,TRBV3-1
TGTGCCAGCAGCCCAAGACCCGGCCAGGGCTTC,CASSPRPGQGF,.,TRBJ2-5,.,TRBV7-2